The present T cell receptor (beta chain) was sequenced within a study of blood T cell repertoires in COVID-19. The germline gives CDR1 ENHRY, CDR2 SYGVKD. This CDR3 contains 17 residues. The ends were cut back, 4 bases at V and 2 bases at J, with 21 bases in the middle. Original processing notes: Reference gene primer amplification yielded estimated nucleated cell counts. Clones were sequenced by immunoSEQ multiplex PCR, and TCRdb holds only the in-frame ones, with some missing. From that table come the V and J calls and clone size; the DNA was used to work out D and trimming. The profile shows over 45,000 clones, roughly four fifths of them singletons.

The sequenced sample consisted of peripheral blood. The chain recombines TRBV10-3 with TRBJ2-7; tentative D call: TRBD2 (6 bases). This receptor was taken from a man aged 40-55 years with acute or convalescent COVID-19. The CDR3 coding sequence is TGTGCCATCAGTGTTGAGATCGCGGGGCTTCCTACCTACGAGCAGTACTTC. Translation: CAISVEIAGLPTYEQYF.